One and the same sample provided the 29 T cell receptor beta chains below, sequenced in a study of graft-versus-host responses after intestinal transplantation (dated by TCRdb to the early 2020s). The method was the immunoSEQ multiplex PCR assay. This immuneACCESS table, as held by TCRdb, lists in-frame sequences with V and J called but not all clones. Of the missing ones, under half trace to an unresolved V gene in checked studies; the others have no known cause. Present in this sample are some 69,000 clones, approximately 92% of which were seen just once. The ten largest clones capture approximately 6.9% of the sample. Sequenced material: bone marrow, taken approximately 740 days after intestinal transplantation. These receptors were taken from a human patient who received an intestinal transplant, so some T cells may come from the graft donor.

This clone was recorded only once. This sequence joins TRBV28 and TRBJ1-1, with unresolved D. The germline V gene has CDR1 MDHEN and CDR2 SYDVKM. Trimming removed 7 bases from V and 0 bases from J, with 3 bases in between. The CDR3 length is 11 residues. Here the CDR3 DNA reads TGTGCCAGCAATCTGAACACTGAAGCTTTCTTT. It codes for CASNLNTEAFF.

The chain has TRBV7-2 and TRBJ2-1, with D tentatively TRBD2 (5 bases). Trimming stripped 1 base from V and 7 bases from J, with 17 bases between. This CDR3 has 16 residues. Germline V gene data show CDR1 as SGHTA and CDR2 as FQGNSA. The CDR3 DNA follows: TGTGCCAGCAGCTTAGGGGTAACTAGAATAGGGAATGAGCAGTTCTTC. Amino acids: CASSLGVTRIGNEQFF.

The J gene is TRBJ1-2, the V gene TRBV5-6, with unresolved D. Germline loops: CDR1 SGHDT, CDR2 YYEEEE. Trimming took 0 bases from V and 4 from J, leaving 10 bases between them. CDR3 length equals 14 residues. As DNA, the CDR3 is TGTGCCAGCAGCTTGGACGGCCGAAGCTATGGCTACACCTTC. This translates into CASSLDGRSYGYTF.

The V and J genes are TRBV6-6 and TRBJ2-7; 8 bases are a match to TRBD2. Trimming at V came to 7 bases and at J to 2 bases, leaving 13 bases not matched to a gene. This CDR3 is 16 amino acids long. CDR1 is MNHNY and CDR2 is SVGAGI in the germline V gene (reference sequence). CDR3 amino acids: CASNRGRTGRAYEQYF. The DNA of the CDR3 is TGTGCCAGCAATCGGGGCCGAACCGGGAGGGCCTACGAGCAGTACTTC.

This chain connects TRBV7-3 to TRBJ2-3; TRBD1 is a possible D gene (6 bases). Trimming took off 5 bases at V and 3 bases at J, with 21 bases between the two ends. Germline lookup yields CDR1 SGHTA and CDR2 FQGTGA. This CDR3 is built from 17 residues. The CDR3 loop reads CASSPEATGLVTDTQYF. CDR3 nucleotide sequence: TGTGCCAGCAGCCCAGAAGCAACAGGGCTCGTTACAGATACGCAGTATTTT.

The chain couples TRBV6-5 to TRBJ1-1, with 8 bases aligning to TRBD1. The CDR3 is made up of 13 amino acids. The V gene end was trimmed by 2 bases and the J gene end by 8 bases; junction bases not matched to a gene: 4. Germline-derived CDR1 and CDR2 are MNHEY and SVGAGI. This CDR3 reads CASSYRGQGEAFF. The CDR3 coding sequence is TGTGCCAGCAGTTACCGAGGACAGGGAGAAGCTTTCTTT.

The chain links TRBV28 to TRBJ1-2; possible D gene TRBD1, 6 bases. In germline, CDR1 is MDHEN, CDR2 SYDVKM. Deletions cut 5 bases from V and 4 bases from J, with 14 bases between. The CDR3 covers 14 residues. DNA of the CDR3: TGTGCCAGCAGTCCTCCGGGGGCGGTCTATGGCTACACCTTC. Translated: CASSPPGAVYGYTF.

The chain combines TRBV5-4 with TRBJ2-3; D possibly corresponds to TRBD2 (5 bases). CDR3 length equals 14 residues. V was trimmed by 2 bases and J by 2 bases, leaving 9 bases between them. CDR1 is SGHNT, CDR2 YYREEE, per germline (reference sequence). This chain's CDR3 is CASSFRGPTDTQYF. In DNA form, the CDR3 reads TGTGCCAGCAGCTTTCGCGGGCCCACAGATACGCAGTATTTT.

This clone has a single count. CDR3 nucleotides: TGCGCCAGCAGTAAGGGACCTAGCTCCTACAATGAGCAGTTCTTC. Translation gives CASSKGPSSYNEQFF. J is TRBJ2-1 and V is TRBV10-2; D assignment may be TRBD1 or TRBD2 (5 bases each). Germline CDR1 WSHSY, CDR2 SAAADI. The V and J ends lost 5 bases and 0 bases respectively, with 11 bases between them. This CDR3 is built from 15 residues.

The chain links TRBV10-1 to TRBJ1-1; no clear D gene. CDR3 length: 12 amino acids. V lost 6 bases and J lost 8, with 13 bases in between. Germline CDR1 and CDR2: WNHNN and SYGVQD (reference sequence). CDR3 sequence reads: CASRAPGGEAFF. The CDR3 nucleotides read TGCGCCAGCAGAGCCCCGGGCGGCGAAGCTTTCTTT.

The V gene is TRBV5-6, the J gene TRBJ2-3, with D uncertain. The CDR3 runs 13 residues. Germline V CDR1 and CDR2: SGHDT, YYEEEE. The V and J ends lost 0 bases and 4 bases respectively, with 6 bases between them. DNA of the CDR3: TGTGCCAGCAGCTTGGATGAGGCAGATACGCAGTATTTT. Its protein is CASSLDEADTQYF.

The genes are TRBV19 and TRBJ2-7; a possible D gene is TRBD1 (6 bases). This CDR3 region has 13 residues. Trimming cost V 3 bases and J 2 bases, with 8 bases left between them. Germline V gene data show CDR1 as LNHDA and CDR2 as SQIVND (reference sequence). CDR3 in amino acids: CASSIRGTYEQYF. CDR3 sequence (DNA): TGTGCCAGTAGTATCAGGGGCACCTACGAGCAGTACTTC.

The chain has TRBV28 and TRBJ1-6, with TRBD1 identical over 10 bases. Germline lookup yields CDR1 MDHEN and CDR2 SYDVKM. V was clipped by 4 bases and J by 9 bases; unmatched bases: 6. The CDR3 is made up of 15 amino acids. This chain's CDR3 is CASSSWTGGISPLHF. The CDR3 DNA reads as TGTGCCAGCAGTTCTTGGACAGGGGGAATTTCACCCCTCCACTTT.

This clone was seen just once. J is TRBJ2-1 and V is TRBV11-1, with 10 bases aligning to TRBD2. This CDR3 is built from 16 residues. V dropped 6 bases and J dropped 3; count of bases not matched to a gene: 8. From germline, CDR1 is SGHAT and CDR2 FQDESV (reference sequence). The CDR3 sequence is CASRDGRTSGYNEQFF. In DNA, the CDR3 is TGTGCCAGCAGAGATGGCAGGACTAGCGGCTACAATGAGCAGTTCTTC.

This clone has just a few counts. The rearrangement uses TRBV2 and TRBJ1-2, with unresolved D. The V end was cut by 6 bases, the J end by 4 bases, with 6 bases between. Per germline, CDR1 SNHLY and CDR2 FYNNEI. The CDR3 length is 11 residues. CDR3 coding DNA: TGTGCCAGCAGAACAGTCTATGGCTACACCTTC. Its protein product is CASRTVYGYTF.

Written as DNA, the CDR3 is TGCGCCAGCAGCGGGACGGACCCGAGCTATGGCTACACCTTC. It is translated as CASSGTDPSYGYTF. This chain uses TRBV5-1 with TRBJ1-2, with D possibly TRBD1 on 5 matching bases. Germline V CDR1 and CDR2: SGHRS, YFSETQ. V lost 4 bases, J lost 4 bases, and 14 bases lay in between. The CDR3 has 14 residues.

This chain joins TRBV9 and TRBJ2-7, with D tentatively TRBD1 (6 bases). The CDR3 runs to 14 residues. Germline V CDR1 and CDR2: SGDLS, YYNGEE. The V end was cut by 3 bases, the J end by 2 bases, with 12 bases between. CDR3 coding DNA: TGTGCCAGCAGCGGACCGGGACACCCCTACGAGCAGTACTTC. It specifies CASSGPGHPYEQYF.

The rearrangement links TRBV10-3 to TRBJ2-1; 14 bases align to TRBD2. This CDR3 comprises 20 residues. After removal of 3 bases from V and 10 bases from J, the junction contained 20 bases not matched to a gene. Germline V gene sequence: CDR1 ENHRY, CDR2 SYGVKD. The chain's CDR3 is CAISERQTSGGAMVTPEQFF. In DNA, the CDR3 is TGTGCCATCAGTGAAAGGCAGACTAGCGGGGGGGCCATGGTCACGCCCGAGCAGTTCTTC.

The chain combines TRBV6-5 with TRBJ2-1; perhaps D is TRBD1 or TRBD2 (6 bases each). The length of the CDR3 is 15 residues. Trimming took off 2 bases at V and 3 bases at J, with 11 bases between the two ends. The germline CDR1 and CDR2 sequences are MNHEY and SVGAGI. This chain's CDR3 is CASSYAGTYYNEQFF. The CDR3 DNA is TGTGCCAGCAGTTACGCGGGGACATACTACAATGAGCAGTTCTTC.

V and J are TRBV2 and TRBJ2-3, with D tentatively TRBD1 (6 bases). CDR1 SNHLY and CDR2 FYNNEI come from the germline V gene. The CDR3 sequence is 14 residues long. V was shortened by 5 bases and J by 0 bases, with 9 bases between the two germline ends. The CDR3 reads CASSKGGSTDTQYF. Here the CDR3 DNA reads TGTGCCAGCAGTAAAGGGGGTAGCACAGATACGCAGTATTTT.

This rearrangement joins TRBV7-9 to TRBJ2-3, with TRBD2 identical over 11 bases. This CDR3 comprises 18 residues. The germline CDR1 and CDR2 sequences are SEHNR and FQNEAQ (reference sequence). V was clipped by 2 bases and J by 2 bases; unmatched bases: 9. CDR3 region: CASSLPIAGGPNTDTQYF. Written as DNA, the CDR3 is TGTGCCAGCAGCTTACCCATAGCGGGAGGGCCAAACACAGATACGCAGTATTTT.

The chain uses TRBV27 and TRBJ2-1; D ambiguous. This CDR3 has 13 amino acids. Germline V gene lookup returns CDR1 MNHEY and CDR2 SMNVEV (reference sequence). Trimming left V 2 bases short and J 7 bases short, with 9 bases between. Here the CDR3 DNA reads TGTGCCAGCAGTTTAGTTTCCCAAAATGAGCAGTTCTTC. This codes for CASSLVSQNEQFF.

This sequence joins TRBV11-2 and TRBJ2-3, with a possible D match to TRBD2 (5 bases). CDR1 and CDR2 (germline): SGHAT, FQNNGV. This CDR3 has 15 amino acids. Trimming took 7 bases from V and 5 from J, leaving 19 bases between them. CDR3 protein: CASNVVGDYLDTQYF. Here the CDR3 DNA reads TGTGCCAGCAATGTGGTGGGCGACTACCTAGATACGCAGTATTTT.

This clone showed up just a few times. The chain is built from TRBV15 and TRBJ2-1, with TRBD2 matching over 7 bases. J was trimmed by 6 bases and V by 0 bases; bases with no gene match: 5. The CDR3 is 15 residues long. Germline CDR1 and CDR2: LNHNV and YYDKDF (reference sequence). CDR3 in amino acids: CATSRDRVAGNEQFF. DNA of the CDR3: TGTGCCACCAGCAGAGATAGGGTAGCGGGCAATGAGCAGTTCTTC.

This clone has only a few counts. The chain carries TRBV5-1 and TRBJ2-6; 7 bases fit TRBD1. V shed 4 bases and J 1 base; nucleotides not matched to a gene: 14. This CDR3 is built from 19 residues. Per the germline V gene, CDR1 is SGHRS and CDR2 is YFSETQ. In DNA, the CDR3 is TGCGCCAGCAGCCGACAACCCCGGGACAGCCCTTCTGGGGCCAACGTCCTGACTTTC. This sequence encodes CASSRQPRDSPSGANVLTF.

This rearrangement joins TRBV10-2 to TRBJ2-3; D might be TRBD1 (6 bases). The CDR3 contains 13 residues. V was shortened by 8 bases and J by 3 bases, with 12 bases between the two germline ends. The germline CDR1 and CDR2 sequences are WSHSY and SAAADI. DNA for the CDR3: TGCGCCAGCGGGGGCCCTGTGACAGATACGCAGTATTTT. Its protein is CASGGPVTDTQYF.

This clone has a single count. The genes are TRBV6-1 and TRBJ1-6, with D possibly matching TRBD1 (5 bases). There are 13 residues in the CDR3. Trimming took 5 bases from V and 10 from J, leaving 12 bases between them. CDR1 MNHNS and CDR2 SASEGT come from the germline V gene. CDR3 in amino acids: CASSLGTASPLHF. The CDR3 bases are TGTGCCAGCAGTCTGGGGACCGCCTCACCCCTCCACTTT.

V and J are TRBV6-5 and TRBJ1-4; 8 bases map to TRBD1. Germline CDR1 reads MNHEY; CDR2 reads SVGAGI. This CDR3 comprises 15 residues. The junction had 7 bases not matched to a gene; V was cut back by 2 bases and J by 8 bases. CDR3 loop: CASSYGTGVSEKLFF. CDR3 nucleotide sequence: TGTGCCAGCAGTTACGGGACAGGCGTATCGGAAAAACTGTTTTTT.

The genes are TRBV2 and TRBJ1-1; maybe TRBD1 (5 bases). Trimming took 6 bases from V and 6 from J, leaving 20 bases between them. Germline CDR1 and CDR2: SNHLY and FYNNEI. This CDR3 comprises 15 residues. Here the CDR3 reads CASRTSQGMGAEAFF. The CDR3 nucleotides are TGTGCCAGCAGAACCTCTCAGGGTATGGGAGCTGAAGCTTTCTTT. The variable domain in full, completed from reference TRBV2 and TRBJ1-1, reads EPEVTQTPSHQVTQMGQEVILRCVPISNHLYFYWYRQILGQKVEFLVSFYNNEISEKSEIFDDQFSVERPDGSNFTLKIRSTKLEDSAMYFCASRTSQGMGAEAFFGQGTRLTVV.